This T cell receptor beta chain derives from a study of response to subunit inactivated influenza vaccine. With 6 bases clipped from V and 0 bases from J, the junction kept 6 bases outside the gene matches. Germline CDR1 and CDR2: DFQATT and SNEGSKA (reference sequence). The CDR3 has 15 amino acids. TCRdb re-called the RT-PCR reads with MiXCR, one entry per CDR3 protein. Seen here are about 620,000 distinct CDR3 sequences, 11% observed once, and the top ten hold roughly 11%. Separately, the same data were catalogued under a study of T cells expressing NK-cell markers. Per that paper: TCR beta libraries carry UMIs added by 5'RACE template switching. Of eight sequenced donors, seven were HCMV-seropositive and one HCMV-seronegative. Sorting was restricted to alpha-beta TCR T cells by an anti-gamma-delta TCR antibody in several experiments. Top CD8+ clonotypes included the dominant CD3+CD56+NKG2C+ clonotypes in a handful of donors.

The V gene is TRBV20-1, the J gene TRBJ2-5, with 11 positions matching TRBD1. The specimen comprised PBMCs from blood, sampled on the day of vaccination. This clonotype was sampled from a man aged 50-59 years who received an inactivated influenza vaccine. Here the CDR3 reads CSAEGDRGYQETQYF. The CDR3 DNA follows: TGCAGTGCCGAGGGGGACAGGGGGTACCAAGAGACCCAGTACTTC.